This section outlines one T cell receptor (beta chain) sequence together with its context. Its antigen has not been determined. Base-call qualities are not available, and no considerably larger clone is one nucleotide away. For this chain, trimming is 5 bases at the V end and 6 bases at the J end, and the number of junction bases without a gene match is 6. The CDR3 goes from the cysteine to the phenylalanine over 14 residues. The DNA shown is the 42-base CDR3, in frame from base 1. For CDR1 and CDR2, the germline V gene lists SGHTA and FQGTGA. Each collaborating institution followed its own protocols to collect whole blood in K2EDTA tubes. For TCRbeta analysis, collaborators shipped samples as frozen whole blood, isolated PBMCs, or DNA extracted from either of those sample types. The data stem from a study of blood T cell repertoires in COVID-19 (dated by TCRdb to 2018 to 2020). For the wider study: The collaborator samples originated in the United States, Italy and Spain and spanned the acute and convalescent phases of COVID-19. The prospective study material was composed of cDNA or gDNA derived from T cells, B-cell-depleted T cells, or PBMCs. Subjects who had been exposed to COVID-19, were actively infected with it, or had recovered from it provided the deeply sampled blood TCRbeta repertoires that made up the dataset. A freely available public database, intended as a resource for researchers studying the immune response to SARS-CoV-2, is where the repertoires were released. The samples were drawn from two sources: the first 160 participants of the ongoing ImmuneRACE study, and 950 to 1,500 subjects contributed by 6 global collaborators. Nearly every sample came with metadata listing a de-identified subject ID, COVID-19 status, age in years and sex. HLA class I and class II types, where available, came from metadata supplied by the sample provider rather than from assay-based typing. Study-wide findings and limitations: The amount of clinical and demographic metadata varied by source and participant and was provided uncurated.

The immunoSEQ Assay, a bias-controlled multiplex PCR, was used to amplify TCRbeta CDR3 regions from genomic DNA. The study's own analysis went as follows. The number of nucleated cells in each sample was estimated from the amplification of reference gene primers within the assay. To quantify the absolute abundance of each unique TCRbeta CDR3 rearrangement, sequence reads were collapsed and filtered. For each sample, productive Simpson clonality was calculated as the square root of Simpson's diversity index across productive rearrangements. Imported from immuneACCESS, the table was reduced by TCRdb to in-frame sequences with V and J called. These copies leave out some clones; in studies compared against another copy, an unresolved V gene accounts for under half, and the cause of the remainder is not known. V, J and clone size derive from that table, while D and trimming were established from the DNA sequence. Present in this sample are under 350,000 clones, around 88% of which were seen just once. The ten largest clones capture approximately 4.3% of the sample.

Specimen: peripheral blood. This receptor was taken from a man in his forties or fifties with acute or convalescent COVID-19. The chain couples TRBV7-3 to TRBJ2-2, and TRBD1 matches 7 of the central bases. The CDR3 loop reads CASSRTGGPGELFF. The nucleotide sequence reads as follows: TGTGCCAGCAGCCGGACAGGAGGCCCCGGGGAGCTGTTTTTT.